This T cell receptor (beta chain) was obtained from a study of CD4 T cell repertoires in COVID-19. The V gene lost 1 base and the J gene lost 7 bases, with 10 bases spanning the gap. This CDR3 comprises 14 residues. CDR1 is MNHNS, CDR2 SASEGT, per germline. Produced via immunoSEQ multiplex PCR; TCRdb's table is partial and in-frame only. The sample has 7,500 to 8,500 clones, around 84% seen once. The memory T cells were sequenced right after ex vivo isolation, without culture. The chain has TRBV6-1 and TRBJ1-4; D is uncertain. The sample was effector memory CD4+ T cells from blood, taken before the COVID-19 pandemic. This sequence originates from a human donor who had COVID-19. The CDR3 DNA reads TGTGCCAGCAGTGAAGTCTACCTAGGTGAAAAACTGTTTTTT. Amino acid sequence: CASSEVYLGEKLFF.